This note documents a single T cell receptor beta chain sequence. This record comes from a study of blood T cell repertoires in COVID-19. V trimming: 0 bases; J trimming: 7 bases; junction bases outside the gene matches: 7. The CDR3 runs to 15 residues. CDR1 is MNHNY, CDR2 SVGAGI, per germline (reference sequence). TCRdb's copy holds only in-frame clones and misses some; the assay was immunoSEQ multiplex PCR. This table has 85,000 to 110,000 clones, around 89% appearing once. Sequencing was carried out using peripheral blood. This chain links TRBV6-6 with TRBJ2-3; TRBD2 aligns across 7 bases. The TCR comes from an older woman with acute or convalescent COVID-19. The DNA for the CDR3 is TGTGCCAGCAGTTACTCGAGTGGGAGGGTGAATACGCAGTATTTT. Its protein product is CASSYSSGRVNTQYF.